The T cell receptor beta chain under discussion was sequenced for a study of metastatic and nonmetastatic thyroid tumors. This clone was observed a handful of times. One base away lies a much larger clone, so this may be a sequencing read error. Other DNA variants within this sample encode the same CDR3. Patients underwent thyroid surgery, and none had received any treatment before it. CDR3 length equals 14 residues. Germline V lookup: CDR1 MDHEN, CDR2 SYDVKM. Using MiXCR, TCRdb re-called clones from the PCR reads. The sample shows over 30,000 clones, roughly 15% of them seen only once. This TCR was sampled from a male donor with papillary thyroid cancer or a benign thyroid nodule (not recorded which). Some clones in this sample may be carry-over from other donors' samples. The chain has TRBV28 and TRBJ1-4; D not resolved. The sample comprised blood. CDR3 protein: CASSPQATNEKLFF. CDR3 coding DNA: TGTGCCAGCAGTCCCCAGGCAACTAATGAGAAACTGTTTTTT.